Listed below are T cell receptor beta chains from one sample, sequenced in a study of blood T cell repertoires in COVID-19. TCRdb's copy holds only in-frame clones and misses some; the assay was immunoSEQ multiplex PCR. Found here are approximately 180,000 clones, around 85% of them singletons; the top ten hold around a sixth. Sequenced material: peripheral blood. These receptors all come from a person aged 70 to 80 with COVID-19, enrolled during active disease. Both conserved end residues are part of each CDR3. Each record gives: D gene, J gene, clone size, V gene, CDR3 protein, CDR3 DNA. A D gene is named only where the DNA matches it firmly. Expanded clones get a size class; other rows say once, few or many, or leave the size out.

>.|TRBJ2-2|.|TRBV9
CASSKVSDNTGELFF
TGTGCCAGCAGCAAAGTAAGCGACAACACCGGGGAGCTGTTTTTT
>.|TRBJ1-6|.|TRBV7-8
CASSFLFGLQSIPSLHF
TGTGCCAGCAGCTTTCTTTTTGGTTTACAGTCTATACCGTCCCTCCACTTT
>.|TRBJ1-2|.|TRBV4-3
CASSPGGSSYGYTF
TGCGCCAGCAGCCCAGGTGGGAGCTCCTATGGCTACACCTTC
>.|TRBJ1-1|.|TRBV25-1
CASRPLGADTEAFF
TGTGCCAGCAGACCCCTGGGGGCGGATACTGAAGCTTTCTTT
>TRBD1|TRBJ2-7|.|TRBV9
CASSARPGQAYEQYF
TGTGCCAGCAGCGCCCGACCGGGACAGGCCTACGAGCAGTACTTC
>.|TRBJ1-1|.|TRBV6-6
CASSVKGATEAFF
TGTGCCAGCAGTGTAAAAGGGGCCACTGAAGCTTTCTTT
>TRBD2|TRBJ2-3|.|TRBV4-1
CATGLAVGTDTQYF
TGCGCCACCGGACTAGCTGTAGGCACAGATACGCAGTATTTT
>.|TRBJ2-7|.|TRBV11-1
CASSLETDTYEQYF
TGTGCCAGCAGCTTAGAGACAGACACCTACGAGCAGTACTTC
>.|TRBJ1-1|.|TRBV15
CATSEEAGMNTEAFF
TGTGCCACCAGCGAGGAGGCGGGGATGAACACTGAAGCTTTCTTT
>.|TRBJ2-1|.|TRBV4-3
CASSQDLYSNEQFF
TGCGCCAGCAGCCAAGATCTTTATTCCAATGAGCAGTTCTTC
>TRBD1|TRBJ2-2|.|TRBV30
CAWSRGGQGSGELFF
TGTGCCTGGAGTCGAGGGGGACAGGGCTCCGGGGAGCTGTTTTTT
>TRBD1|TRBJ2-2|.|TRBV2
CASGQGIGELFF
TGTGCCAGCGGACAGGGGATCGGGGAGCTGTTTTTT
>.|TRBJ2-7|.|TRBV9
CASSPLRQGGYEQYF
TGTGCCAGCAGCCCACTCAGACAGGGAGGCTACGAGCAGTACTTC
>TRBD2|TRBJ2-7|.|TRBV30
CAWRLAGGLYEQYF
TGTGCCTGGAGACTAGCGGGAGGCCTATACGAGCAGTACTTC
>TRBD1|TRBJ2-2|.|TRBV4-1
CASSQPRTGGTGELFF
TGCGCCAGCAGCCAACCAAGGACAGGGGGCACCGGGGAGCTGTTTTTT
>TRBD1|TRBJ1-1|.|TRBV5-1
CASSYQGASTEAFF
TGCGCCAGCAGTTACCAGGGGGCGAGCACTGAAGCTTTCTTT
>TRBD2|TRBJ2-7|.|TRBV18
CASSPSGVAGGEQYF
TGTGCCAGCTCACCTTCTGGGGTAGCGGGAGGCGAGCAGTACTTC
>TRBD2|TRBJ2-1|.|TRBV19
CASGDRGLAERRQFF
TGTGCCAGTGGGGACCGGGGACTAGCGGAACGGCGGCAGTTCTTC
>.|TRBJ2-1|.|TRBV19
CARTIAVPYNEQFF
TGTGCCAGAACGATAGCGGTCCCCTACAATGAGCAATTCTTC
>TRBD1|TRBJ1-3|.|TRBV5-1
CASSLDPSGTGGSGNTIYF
TGCGCCAGCAGCTTGGACCCCTCTGGGACAGGGGGTTCTGGAAACACCATATATTTT
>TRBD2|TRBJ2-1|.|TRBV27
CASSFGAGGPLYNEQFF
TGTGCCAGCAGTTTCGGAGCGGGGGGACCACTCTACAATGAGCAGTTCTTC
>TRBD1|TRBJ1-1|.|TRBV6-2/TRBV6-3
CASSPTGGWGSTEAFF
TGTGCCAGCAGCCCTACAGGGGGCTGGGGTAGCACTGAAGCTTTCTTT
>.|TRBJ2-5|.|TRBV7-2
CASSLAGRETQYF
TGTGCCAGCAGCTTAGCGGGGCGAGAGACCCAGTACTTC
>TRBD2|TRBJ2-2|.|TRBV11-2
CASSSNRGPSGMNTGELFF
TGTGCCAGCAGCTCAAATCGGGGGCCTAGCGGGATGAACACCGGGGAGCTGTTTTTT
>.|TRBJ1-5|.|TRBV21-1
CASSIRDRGRQPQHF
TGTGCCAGCAGCATCCGGGACAGGGGGCGTCAGCCCCAGCATTTT
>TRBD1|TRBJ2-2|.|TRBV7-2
CASRYNRGNGELFF
TGTGCCAGCAGGTACAACAGGGGCAACGGGGAGCTGTTTTTT
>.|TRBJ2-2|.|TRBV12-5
CASGLVLSNTGELFF
TGTGCTAGTGGTTTGGTACTCTCTAACACCGGGGAGCTGTTTTTT
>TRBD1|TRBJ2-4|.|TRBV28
CASSGQGFANIQYF
TGTGCCAGCAGTGGACAGGGGTTCGCAAACATTCAGTACTTC
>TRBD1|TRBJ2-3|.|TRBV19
CASRGTGSVADTQYF
TGTGCCAGTAGGGGGACAGGGAGTGTAGCGGATACGCAGTATTTT
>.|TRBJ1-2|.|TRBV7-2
CASSSGQLPNYGYTF
TGTGCCAGCAGCTCAGGACAGCTTCCTAACTATGGCTACACCTTC
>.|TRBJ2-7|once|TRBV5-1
CASSLPQVSSYEQYF
TGCGCCAGCAGCTTGCCCCAGGTTAGCTCCTACGAGCAGTACTTC